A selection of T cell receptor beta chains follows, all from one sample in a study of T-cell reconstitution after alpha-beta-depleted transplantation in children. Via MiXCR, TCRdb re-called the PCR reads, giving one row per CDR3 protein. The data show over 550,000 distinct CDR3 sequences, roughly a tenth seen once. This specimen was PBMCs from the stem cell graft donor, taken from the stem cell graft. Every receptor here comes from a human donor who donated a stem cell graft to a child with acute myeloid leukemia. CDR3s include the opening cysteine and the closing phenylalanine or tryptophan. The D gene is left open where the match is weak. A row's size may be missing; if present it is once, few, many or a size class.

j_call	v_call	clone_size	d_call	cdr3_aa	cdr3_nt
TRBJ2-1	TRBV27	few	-	CASSPRSQGPNEQFF	TGTGCCAGCAGTCCCAGAAGCCAGGGCCCAAATGAGCAGTTCTTC
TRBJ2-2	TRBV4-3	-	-	CASSQGVTGARTGELFF	TGCGCCAGCAGCCAAGGCGTGACGGGAGCACGCACCGGGGAGCTGTTTTTT
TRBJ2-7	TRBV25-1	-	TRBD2	CASSEGGVSFYEQYF	TGTGCCAGCAGTGAAGGGGGGGTGTCATTCTACGAGCAGTACTTC
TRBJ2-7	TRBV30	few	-	CAWGRTQEQYF	TGTGCCTGGGGTAGGACTCAAGAGCAGTACTTC
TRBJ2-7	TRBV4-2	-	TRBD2	CASSPPSGSSSYEQYF	TGTGCCAGCAGCCCCCCTAGCGGGAGTTCGTCCTACGAGCAGTACTTC
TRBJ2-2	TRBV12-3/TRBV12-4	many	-	CASSLDQGSTGELFF	TGTGCCAGCAGTTTAGACCAGGGAAGCACCGGGGAGCTGTTTTTT
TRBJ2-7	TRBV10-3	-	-	CAISERRGESGEQYF	TGTGCCATCAGTGAGCGGCGAGGTGAGAGCGGCGAGCAGTACTTC
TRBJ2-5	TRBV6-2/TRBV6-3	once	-	CASSYSFARDESQYF	TGTGCCAGCAGTTACTCGTTTGCTAGAGATGAGAGCCAGTACTTC
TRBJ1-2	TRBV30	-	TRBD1	CAWSVIGQGGGYTF	TGTGCCTGGAGTGTAATCGGACAGGGCGGAGGCTACACCTTC
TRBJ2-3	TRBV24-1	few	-	CATSGQPGRKSTDTQYF	TGTGCCACCAGTGGACAGCCGGGACGGAAAAGCACAGATACGCAGTATTTT
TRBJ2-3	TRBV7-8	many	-	CASSSRVATKPTDTQYF	TGTGCCAGCAGCTCCCGGGTAGCGACAAAACCCACAGATACGCAGTATTTT
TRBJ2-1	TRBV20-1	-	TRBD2	CSATPSGRSYNEQFF	TGCAGTGCTACCCCCAGCGGGAGAAGTTACAATGAGCAGTTCTTC
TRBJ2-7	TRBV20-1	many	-	CSASEELRDYEQYF	TGCAGTGCTTCAGAGGAGCTGAGAGACTACGAGCAGTACTTC